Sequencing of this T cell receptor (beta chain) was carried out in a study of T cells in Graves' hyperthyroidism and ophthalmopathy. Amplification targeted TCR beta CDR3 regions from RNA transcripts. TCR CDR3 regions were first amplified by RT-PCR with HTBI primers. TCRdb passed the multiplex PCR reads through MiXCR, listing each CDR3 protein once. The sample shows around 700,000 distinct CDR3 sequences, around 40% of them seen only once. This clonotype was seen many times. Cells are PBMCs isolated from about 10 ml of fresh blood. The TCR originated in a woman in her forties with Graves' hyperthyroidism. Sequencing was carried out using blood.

CDR3 nucleotides: TGTGCCATCAGTGAGTCGATGGGGACAGGGTCCTACGAGCAGTACTTC. Residues: CAISESMGTGSYEQYF. The chain recombines TRBV10-3 with TRBJ2-7; 9 positions agree with TRBD1. V shed 0 bases and J 1 base; nucleotides not matched to a gene: 4. CDR3 length: 16 amino acids. CDR1 is ENHRY and CDR2 is SYGVKD in the germline V gene.